These 5 T cell receptor beta chains were sequenced from one sample in a study of cytomegalovirus exposure and HLA in healthy donors. 60 Vbeta and 13 Jbeta primers were used in PCR. Clones were read by immunoSEQ multiplex PCR, and TCRdb kept only the in-frame ones, dropping some. This table has under 200,000 clones, roughly four fifths appearing once. The sequencing input was PBMCs. The receptor set was obtained from a woman aged 45-65 years in good health and CMV-seronegative.

The chain employs TRBV7-6 and TRBJ1-1; D is perhaps TRBD1 (6 bases). This CDR3 comprises 14 residues. The germline V gene has CDR1 SGHVS and CDR2 FNYEAQ. V lost 4 bases, J lost 5 bases, and 14 bases lay in between. This CDR3 reads CASSSRTVLTEAFF. The CDR3, as DNA: TGTGCCAGCAGCTCGCGGACAGTTTTAACTGAAGCTTTCTTT.

This clone turned up a few times. V usage is TRBV7-2 and J usage is TRBJ2-3; D remains unclear. V was shortened by 0 bases and J by 0 bases, with 7 bases between the two germline ends. The germline gives CDR1 SGHTA, CDR2 FQGNSA. The CDR3 covers 15 residues. Written as DNA, the CDR3 is TGTGCCAGCAGCTTAGCCTCCCGGAGCACAGATACGCAGTATTTT. Residues: CASSLASRSTDTQYF.

V usage is TRBV4-3 and J usage is TRBJ1-2, with 7 positions matching TRBD1. This CDR3 comprises 17 residues. J was trimmed by 4 bases and V by 0 bases; bases with no gene match: 11. CDR1 LGHNA and CDR2 YSLEER come from the germline V gene. The CDR3 region has the DNA TGCGCCAGCAGCCAAGATCCGGCCTCTCAGGGGGGCTATGGCTACACCTTC. Its translation is CASSQDPASQGGYGYTF.

V usage is TRBV5-1 and J usage is TRBJ2-5, with TRBD2 matching 11 bases. CDR1 and CDR2 (germline): SGHRS, YFSETQ. V was pared by 0 bases and J by 7 bases, with 5 bases of the junction left unmatched. The CDR3 is 15 residues long. Here the CDR3 DNA reads TGCGCCAGCAGCTTGGGACTAGCGGGGAGAGCGACCCAGTACTTC. This gives the protein CASSLGLAGRATQYF.

This sequence joins TRBV13 and TRBJ2-2; 8 nucleotides agree with TRBD2. The germline V gene has CDR1 PRHDT and CDR2 FYEKMQ (reference sequence). The CDR3 is made up of 16 amino acids. Losses at the gene ends were 5 bases for V and 7 bases for J; bases not matched to a gene: 12. The CDR3 coding sequence is TGTGCCAGCAGCAACCGGGGGGGCCTCATGGGCGGGGAGCTGTTTTTT. Translating it yields CASSNRGGLMGGELFF.